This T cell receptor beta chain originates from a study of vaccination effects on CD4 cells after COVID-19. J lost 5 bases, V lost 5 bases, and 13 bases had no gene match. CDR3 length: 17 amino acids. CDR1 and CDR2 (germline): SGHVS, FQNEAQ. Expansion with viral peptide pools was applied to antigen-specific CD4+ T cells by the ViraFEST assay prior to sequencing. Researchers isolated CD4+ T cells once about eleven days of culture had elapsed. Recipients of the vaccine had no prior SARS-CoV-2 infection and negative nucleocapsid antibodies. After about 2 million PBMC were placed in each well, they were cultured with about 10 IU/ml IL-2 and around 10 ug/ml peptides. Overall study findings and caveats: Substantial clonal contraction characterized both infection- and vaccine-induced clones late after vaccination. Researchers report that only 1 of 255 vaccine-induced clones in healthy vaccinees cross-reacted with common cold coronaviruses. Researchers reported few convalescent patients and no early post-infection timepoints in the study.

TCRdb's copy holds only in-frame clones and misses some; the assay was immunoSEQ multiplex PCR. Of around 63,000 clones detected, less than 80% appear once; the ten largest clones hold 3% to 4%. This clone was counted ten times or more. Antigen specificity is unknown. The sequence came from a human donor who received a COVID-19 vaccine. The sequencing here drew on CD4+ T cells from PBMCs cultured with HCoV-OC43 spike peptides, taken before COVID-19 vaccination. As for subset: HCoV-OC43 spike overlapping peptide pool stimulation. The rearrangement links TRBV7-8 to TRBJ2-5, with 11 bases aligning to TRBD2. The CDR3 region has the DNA TGTGCCAGCAGCCAGGGGAATAGCGGGGGGGCGGGTGAGACCCAGTACTTC. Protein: CASSQGNSGGAGETQYF.